A selection of T cell receptor beta chains follows, all from one sample in a study of a mutant IDH1 vaccine in newly diagnosed glioma. Assay used: immunoSEQ multiplex PCR; TCRdb lists only in-frame clones, some missing. The data show roughly 110,000 clones, with almost 90% seen just once and 0.55% to 0.7% held by the top ten. These receptors' targets are unknown. The sample here was PBMCs, taken from a glioma patient whose treatment included an IDH1 peptide vaccine. Source of these receptors: a woman aged 50 to 65 with glioma. CDR3s include the opening cysteine and the closing phenylalanine or tryptophan. Each record gives: clone size, J gene, V gene, CDR3 protein. The size field is filled for only some rows; it gives once, few, many or a size class.

clone_size: once
j_call: TRBJ2-1
v_call: TRBV7-8
cdr3_aa: CASSLDRDNEQFF

clone_size: -
j_call: TRBJ1-1
v_call: TRBV6-1
cdr3_aa: CASSVGATEAFF

clone_size: once
j_call: TRBJ2-7
v_call: TRBV6-5
cdr3_aa: CASRSYTGYEQYF

clone_size: -
j_call: TRBJ1-1
v_call: TRBV15
cdr3_aa: CATSTPGPDGAFF

clone_size: -
j_call: -
v_call: TRBV5-1
cdr3_aa: CASSFTADSYEQYF

clone_size: -
j_call: TRBJ1-5
v_call: TRBV23-1
cdr3_aa: CASSPPRGGRPQHF

clone_size: -
j_call: TRBJ2-5
v_call: TRBV7-9
cdr3_aa: CASSQAQGQETQYF

clone_size: -
j_call: TRBJ1-5
v_call: TRBV20-1
cdr3_aa: CSVPDILAQHF

clone_size: -
j_call: TRBJ1-5
v_call: TRBV11-2
cdr3_aa: CASSLGGGGNQPQHF

clone_size: -
j_call: TRBJ1-4
v_call: TRBV30
cdr3_aa: CAWSASPLGGNEKLFF

clone_size: once
j_call: TRBJ2-2
v_call: TRBV27
cdr3_aa: CASSLLPAGELFF

clone_size: -
j_call: TRBJ1-5
v_call: TRBV11-2
cdr3_aa: CASSLDWDQPQHF

clone_size: -
j_call: TRBJ1-3
v_call: TRBV4-1
cdr3_aa: CASSQDAREGGGNTIYF

clone_size: -
j_call: TRBJ1-5
v_call: TRBV28
cdr3_aa: CASSSGQGLKPQHF

clone_size: -
j_call: TRBJ1-4
v_call: TRBV7-9
cdr3_aa: CASSPGLGGTNEKLFF

clone_size: -
j_call: TRBJ1-1
v_call: TRBV30
cdr3_aa: CAWTGGYTEAFF

clone_size: -
j_call: TRBJ2-3
v_call: TRBV5-4
cdr3_aa: CASSLGGRNRGTDTQYF

clone_size: few
j_call: TRBJ1-1
v_call: TRBV2
cdr3_aa: CASSEGRGGTEAFF

clone_size: -
j_call: TRBJ1-5
v_call: TRBV19
cdr3_aa: CASSIREGGQPQHF

clone_size: once
j_call: TRBJ1-2
v_call: TRBV19
cdr3_aa: CASSVHAANYGYTF

clone_size: -
j_call: TRBJ2-7
v_call: TRBV7-9
cdr3_aa: CASSSSGYEQYF